This T cell receptor (beta chain) emerged from a study of blood T cells in healthy people across ages. Study-wide results and limits: TCR beta diversity was tightly associated with the proportion of naive T cells.

As concerns this clonotype: Antigen specificity is unknown.

The use of a sample-barcoded 5' primer and a J-beta primer mix characterized a second PCR of roughly 6 to 11 cycles. MiXCR was run by TCRdb on the 5' RACE reads, yielding one entry per CDR3 protein. The sample has about a million distinct CDR3 sequences, around 48% seen once. Whenever a sample was processed, at least 6 million PBMCs were isolated. Total RNA extraction produced at least 5 micrograms (per sample) for the study. This CDR3 comprises 13 residues. CDR1 and CDR2 from the germline V gene are MNHEY and SVGEGT. V was trimmed by 4 bases and J by 12 bases, leaving 16 bases between them. The receptor was derived from a man younger than 45 in good health. Sequencing was carried out using blood. The V call is TRBV6-2 or TRBV6-3, the J call TRBJ2-1; D ambiguous. The CDR3, as DNA: TGTGCCAGCAGTTTCCAAAACGGACGTCCGCAGTTCTTC. Its protein is CASSFQNGRPQFF.